This TCR beta chain came from a study of neoadjuvant anti-PD-1 for oral cavity cancer. Study context: Around day 43, patients without progression received a fourth nivolumab dose before surgery. General study results and limits: With three patients per group, TCR findings need larger cohorts.

Concerning this clone: Its cognate antigen is unknown.

The germline V and J ends were trimmed by 7 bases and 8 bases, with 17 bases remaining between them. Germline values: CDR1 LNHDA, CDR2 SQIVND (reference sequence). The CDR3 runs 13 residues. Measured with immunoSEQ multiplex PCR; TCRdb has only the in-frame clones, and not every one. The sample holds tens of thousands of clones; around four fifths are singletons and the top ten take 2.5% to 3%. Sequencing used PBMCs, obtained before nivolumab (anti-PD-1) treatment. This TCR came from a person between 40 and 79 years old with oral cavity squamous cell carcinoma. This chain connects TRBV19 to TRBJ1-1; D is uncertain. The CDR3 DNA reads as TGTGCCAGTAATCTTCAAGGCCGAGGAGAAGCTTTCTTT. Encoded protein: CASNLQGRGEAFF. The full variable domain, its missing parts supplied by reference TRBV19 and TRBJ1-1, is DGGITQSPKYLFRKEGQNVTLSCEQNLNHDAMYWYRQDPGQGLRLIYYSQIVNDFQKGDIAEGYSVSREKKESFPLTVTSAQKNPTAFYLCASNLQGRGEAFFGQGTRLTVV.